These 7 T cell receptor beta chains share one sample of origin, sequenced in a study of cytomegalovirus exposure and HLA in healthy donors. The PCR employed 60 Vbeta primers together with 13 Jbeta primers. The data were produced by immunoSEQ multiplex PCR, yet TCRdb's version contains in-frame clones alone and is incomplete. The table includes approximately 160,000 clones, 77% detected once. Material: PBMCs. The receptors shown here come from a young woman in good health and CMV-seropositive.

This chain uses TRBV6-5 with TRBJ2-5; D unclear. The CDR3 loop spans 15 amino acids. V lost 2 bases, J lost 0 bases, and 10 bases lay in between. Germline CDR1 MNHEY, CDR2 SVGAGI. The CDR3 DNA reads TGTGCCAGCAGTTACCGGGTTTCGTACCAAGAGACCCAGTACTTC. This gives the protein CASSYRVSYQETQYF.

CDR3 nucleotide sequence: TGTGCCAGCAGCTTAGAGGGGGGGGGCAATCAGCCCCAGCATTTT. As protein: CASSLEGGGNQPQHF. The genes are TRBV7-2 and TRBJ1-5, with D perhaps matching TRBD1 (6 bases). The ends were cut back, 1 base at V and 2 bases at J, with 9 bases in the middle. Germline CDR1 is SGHTA and CDR2 is FQGNSA. The CDR3 spans 15 residues. The entire variable domain, with the rest obtained from reference TRBV7-2 and TRBJ1-5, is as follows: GAGVSQSPSNKVTEKGKDVELRCDPISGHTALYWYRQSLGQGLEFLIYFQGNSAPDKSGLPSDRFSAERTGGSVSTLTIQRTQQEDSAVYLCASSLEGGGNQPQHFGDGTRLSIL.

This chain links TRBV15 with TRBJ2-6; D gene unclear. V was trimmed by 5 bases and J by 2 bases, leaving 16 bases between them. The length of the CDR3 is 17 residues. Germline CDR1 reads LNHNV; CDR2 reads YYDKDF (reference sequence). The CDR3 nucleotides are TGTGCCACCAGCTTCCACCCTCGGCAGGCTGGGGCCAACGTCCTGACTTTC. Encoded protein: CATSFHPRQAGANVLTF.

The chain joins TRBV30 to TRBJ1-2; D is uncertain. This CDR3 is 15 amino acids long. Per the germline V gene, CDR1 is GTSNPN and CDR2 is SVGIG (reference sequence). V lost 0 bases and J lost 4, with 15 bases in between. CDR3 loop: CAWSVPRGELYGYTF. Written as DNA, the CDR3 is TGTGCCTGGAGTGTACCTAGAGGTGAGCTCTATGGCTACACCTTC.

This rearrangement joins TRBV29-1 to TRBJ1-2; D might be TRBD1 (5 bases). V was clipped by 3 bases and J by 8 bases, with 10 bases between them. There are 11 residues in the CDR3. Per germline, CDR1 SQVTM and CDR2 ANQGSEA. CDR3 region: CSVETVEGYTF. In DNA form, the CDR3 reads TGCAGCGTTGAGACAGTTGAGGGCTACACCTTC.

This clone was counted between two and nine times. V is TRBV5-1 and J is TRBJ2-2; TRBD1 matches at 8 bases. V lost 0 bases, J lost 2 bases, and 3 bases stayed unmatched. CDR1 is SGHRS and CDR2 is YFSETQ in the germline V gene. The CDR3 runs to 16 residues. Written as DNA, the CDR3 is TGCGCCAGCAGCTTGGGCCAGGGGGCTAACACCGGGGAGCTGTTTTTT. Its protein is CASSLGQGANTGELFF.

CDR3 nucleotide sequence: TGTGCCAGCAGTTCAGGGGGCCTCAACTATGGCTACACCTTC. Protein sequence: CASSSGGLNYGYTF. The chain employs TRBV6-5 and TRBJ1-2; 8 bases are shared with TRBD1. This CDR3 has 14 amino acids. V gave up 4 bases and J gave up 2 bases; unmatched junction bases: 3. The germline CDR1 and CDR2 sequences are MNHEY and SVGAGI.